The 6 T cell receptor beta chains given below trace back to one sample, sequenced in a study of blood T cells in healthy people across ages. PCR was performed a second time for about 7 to 12 cycles using a sample-barcoded 5' primer and a J-beta primer mix. Using its own MiXCR run on the 5' RACE reads, TCRdb lists one record per CDR3 protein. Here the sample spans about 640,000 distinct CDR3 sequences, approximately 30% being singletons. Sequenced input: blood. The receptor source for this set is a woman older than 75 in good health.

This clonotype was picked up many times. The gene calls are TRBV12-3 or TRBV12-4 and TRBJ2-3; TRBD1 aligns across 7 bases. The CDR3 totals 14 residues. V lost 5 bases and J lost 4; bases outside the gene matches: 6. CDR3 bases: TGTGCCAGCAGTAGGGGGACAGTTGCAGATACGCAGTATTTT. Its protein product is CASSRGTVADTQYF.

The genes are TRBV29-1 and TRBJ1-1; 7 nucleotides line up with TRBD1. There are 14 residues in the CDR3. V was clipped by 6 bases and J by 0 bases; unmatched bases: 7. Germline V CDR1 and CDR2: SQVTM, ANQGSEA. CDR3 DNA sequence: TGCAGCGTAGCACAGGGGTCGATGAACACTGAAGCTTTCTTT. This sequence encodes CSVAQGSMNTEAFF.

This clonotype was recorded many times. The chain employs TRBV20-1 and TRBJ2-3, with TRBD1 matching 8 bases. The CDR3 spans 15 residues. The V gene's germline CDR1 is DFQATT and CDR2 SNEGSKA (reference sequence). Trimming at V came to 3 bases and at J to 3 bases, leaving 8 bases not matched to a gene. CDR3 in DNA: TGCAGTGCTAGTGACCGACAGGGGTCGACAGATACGCAGTATTTT. It translates to CSASDRQGSTDTQYF.

In this sample, this clonotype turned up many times. The CDR3 spells CASSYSVAGGKWTQYF. The CDR3 DNA follows: TGTGCCAGCAGTTACTCGGTAGCGGGGGGGAAGTGGACCCAGTACTTC. The V and J genes are TRBV6-5 and TRBJ2-5; 11 positions match TRBD2. J was trimmed by 7 bases and V by 0 bases; bases with no gene match: 7. The CDR3 sequence is 16 residues long. Germline values: CDR1 MNHEY, CDR2 SVGAGI.

This clonotype was seen only once. A much larger clone differs from this one at a single base, so this may be a read error. The chain links TRBV30 to TRBJ1-6, with D uncertain. From germline, CDR1 is GTSNPN and CDR2 SVGIG (reference sequence). Trimming removed 0 bases from V and 10 bases from J, with 10 bases in between. The CDR3 runs 13 residues. CDR3 loop: CAWSVSSESPLHF. The CDR3 DNA reads TGTGCCTGGAGTGTCAGCTCCGAGTCACCCCTCCACTTT.

There are many counts of this clonotype. The chain has TRBV29-1 and TRBJ2-2; TRBD1 aligns across 10 bases. The CDR3 has 15 residues. With V trimmed by 7 bases and J by 3 bases, 8 bases remained unmatched. CDR1 SQVTM and CDR2 ANQGSEA come from the germline V gene. CDR3 loop: CSASGQGRYTGELFF. Written as DNA, the CDR3 is TGCAGCGCATCGGGACAGGGGCGGTACACCGGGGAGCTGTTTTTT.